The present T cell receptor beta chain was sequenced within a study of blood T cell repertoires in COVID-19. The repertoire was sequenced with immunoSEQ multiplex PCR; TCRdb's copy has only in-frame clones and lacks some. This table holds under 200,000 clones, about 88% found once. Trimming took 6 bases from V and 5 from J, leaving 20 bases between them. The CDR3 is 16 residues long. CDR1 LNHDA and CDR2 SQIVND come from the germline V gene (reference sequence). Enrollees, about 18 to 90 years old, lived in 20 to 25 US areas. The sequence came from a woman aged 45-59 years who had recovered from COVID-19. Input material: PBMCs or T cells enriched from blood (not recorded which). J is TRBJ1-5 and V is TRBV19; tentative D call: TRBD1 (6 bases). In DNA form, the CDR3 reads TGTGCCAGTAGGAAAGAAGAGGGGGGGGCGGATCAGCCCCAGCATTTT. This codes for CASRKEEGGADQPQHF.